This entry is about one T cell receptor beta chain. This clone's antigen is unknown. No much larger clonotype is one base removed from it; base qualities were not supplied. This entry is derived from a study of T cell clonotyping in hematopoietic cell transplantation (dated by TCRdb to the early 2020s). Regarding the research as a whole: In the study, fewer than 150 blood samples were gathered from 35 consecutive transplant recipients and their related donors. Patients were recruited between 2015 and January 2017 and followed until late 2020 or death. Broader findings and caveats from the paper: The sample size was limited, and because cells were not sorted, the contributions of CD4 and CD8 repertoires could not be separated. Inverse Simpson Index values from donors and from recipients before transplant predicted broader TCR repertoire diversity after transplant. Just a small fraction of recipient repertoires overlapped with donor repertoires, and more than 95% appeared de novo at the given depth. After transplant, TCR diversity in recipients dropped, and pathologically expanded clonotypes increased progressively from day 30 to day 180.

The time point label of this sample denotes: 100 days after allo-HCT. Blood samples were obtained from recipients approximately 28 days before transplant and at days 30, 100 and 180 after transplant. Nuclei Lysis Solution was used to extract genomic DNA from fresh or cryopreserved unfractionated peripheral blood mononuclear cells. V is pared back by 5 bases and J by 0 bases, with 16 bases lying between the germline termini. CDR1 and CDR2, looked up from the germline V gene, are MGHRA and YSYEKL. From its cysteine to its phenylalanine, the CDR3 spans 16 amino acids. Just the 48-base CDR3 DNA is kept, in frame starting at base 1. The immunoSEQ assay, a bias-controlled multiplex PCR using V- and J-specific primers, was used to amplify TCR beta CDR3 regions from genomic DNA. A proprietary barcode and Illumina adapter sequences were added to the CDR3 amplicons in a second PCR step. CDR3 libraries were sequenced on an Illumina MiSeq instrument. In the authors' own workflow: Export and quality control were performed with immunoSEQ Analyzer 3.0, and downstream analyses were performed with R Bioconductor and Immunarch. Only productive rearrangements within the normalized downsampled data set were used in the calculation of repertoire metrics. In the normalized cohort, a clonotype counted as pathologically expanded if the clonotype was larger than 5 templates. The Inverse Simpson Index was used to measure repertoire diversity. To capture all clonotypes, the CMV-specificity analyses were run on the non-normalized data set. TCRdb retrieved this table from immuneACCESS and kept in-frame rearrangements only. Not all clones are present; in checked studies, unresolved V genes account for under half, and no reason is known for the remainder. That table furnishes V, J and clone size, whereas the DNA furnished D and trimming. Within this sample are tens of thousands of clones, with about 90% of them counted one time only. The ten largest clones take up approximately 11% of the sample.

The receptor chain draws on TRBV4-1 and TRBJ1-2; a tentative D call is TRBD1 (6 bases match). The input for sequencing was PBMCs, taken 100 days after allogeneic stem cell transplant. This TCR derives from a female patient aged 50-59 years who had an allogeneic stem cell transplant from a related donor, so the T cells may come from the graft donor. Some clones in this sample may be carry-over from other donors' samples. The CDR3 protein sequence reads: CASSYLRDTSNYGYTF. The bases read TGCGCCAGCAGCTATCTCCGGGACACCTCTAACTATGGCTACACCTTC.